This passage covers 24 T cell receptor beta chains from one sample sequenced in a study of T-cell reconstitution after alpha-beta-depleted transplantation in children (dated by TCRdb to 2016 to 2017). This specimen's treatment or condition label, interpreted: allogeneic hematopoietic cell transplantation with graft depleted of TCRalphabeta T cells and CD19 B cells. Receptor amplification or capture employed PCR. For sequencing, an Illumina HiSeq 2500 was employed. TCR library preparation used molecular barcoding, with unique molecular identifiers applied to normalize quantification of the TCRbeta repertoire. Clones were called with MiXCR by TCRdb after fastp trimmed the public reads at Q25, and only in-frame beta chains were retained. Each record represents a unique CDR3 protein, reported with the most common genes and DNA among its rows. This sample has about 440,000 distinct CDR3 sequences in its table, and roughly two fifths of those were observed once. The ten biggest clones cover 25% to 30% of the sample.

Here the sequenced sample was PBMCs, taken before TCRalphabeta/CD19-depleted stem cell transplant. Receptors originate from a girl aged 2 to 9 with aplastic anemia, due to receive a stem cell transplant.

V usage is TRBV29-1 and J usage is TRBJ2-2; either TRBD1 or TRBD2 may supply D (5 bases each). V was shortened by 3 bases and J by 1 base, with 6 bases between the two germline ends. The CDR3 is 13 amino acids. Germline loops: CDR1 SQVTM, CDR2 ANQGSEA. The CDR3 coding sequence is TGCAGCGTTGATGGGGGGAACACCGGGGAGCTGTTTTTT. This translates into CSVDGGNTGELFF.

The chain uses TRBV15 and TRBJ2-7; D call uncertain. The germline gives CDR1 LNHNV, CDR2 YYDKDF (reference sequence). CDR3 length: 16 residues. Trimming cost V 2 bases and J 2 bases, with 16 bases left between them. The CDR3 bases are TGTGCCACCAGCAGATTCCATGGGCAGCACGCCTACGAGCAGTACTTC. This translates into CATSRFHGQHAYEQYF. Drawing the rest from reference TRBV15 and TRBJ2-7, the complete variable domain is DAMVIQNPRYQVTQFGKPVTLSCSQTLNHNVMYWYQQKSSQAPKLLFHYYDKDFNNEADTPDNFQSRRPNTSFCFLDIRSPGLGDTAMYLCATSRFHGQHAYEQYFGPGTRLTVT.

This chain's CDR3 is CASSLGGREEETQYF. The CDR3 DNA reads TGCGCCAGCAGCCTCGGGGGGCGGGAGGAAGAGACCCAGTACTTC. This sequence joins TRBV5-1 and TRBJ2-5, with 8 positions matching TRBD2. This CDR3 has 15 residues. Germline-derived CDR1 and CDR2 are SGHRS and YFSETQ. Trimming removed 4 bases from V and 3 bases from J; junction bases left unmatched: 8.

The V call is TRBV15, the J call TRBJ2-7; possible D gene TRBD2, 6 bases. The germline V and J ends were trimmed by 5 bases and 6 bases, with 11 bases remaining between them. The V gene's germline CDR1 is LNHNV and CDR2 YYDKDF (reference sequence). The CDR3 runs to 12 residues. The CDR3 sequence: CATSVGSTEQYF. DNA of the CDR3: TGTGCCACCAGCGTCGGGAGCACCGAGCAGTACTTC.

This clonotype was observed a few times. The chain joins TRBV25-1 to TRBJ1-2; 10 bases align to TRBD1. This CDR3 region has 14 residues. Germline V gene sequence: CDR1 MGHDK, CDR2 SYGVNS. V shed 4 bases, J shed 6 bases, and the junction held 5 bases outside the gene matches. The CDR3 here is CASSAPGQGNGYTF. The DNA for the CDR3 is TGTGCCAGCAGTGCCCCGGGACAGGGGAATGGCTACACCTTC.

This clonotype was seen a few times. V is TRBV5-6 and J is TRBJ2-3, with D possibly matching TRBD2 (6 bases). The germline V gene has CDR1 SGHDT and CDR2 YYEEEE. The CDR3 runs to 13 residues. V lost 4 bases and J 7 bases, leaving 13 bases between the germline ends. The CDR3: CASSGGTANTQYF. The CDR3 DNA follows: TGTGCCAGCAGCGGGGGGACCGCAAATACGCAGTATTTT.

There are a few counts of this clonotype. The V call is TRBV29-1, the J call TRBJ2-5; D unclear. V was clipped by 7 bases and J by 4 bases, with 13 bases between them. This CDR3 is built from 12 residues. Per germline, CDR1 SQVTM and CDR2 ANQGSEA. This chain's CDR3 is CSAYRAGETQYF. The CDR3, as DNA: TGCAGCGCCTATCGGGCCGGAGAGACCCAGTACTTC. Based on the CDR3 plus reference TRBV29-1 and TRBJ2-5, the full variable domain is SAVISQKPSRDICQRGTSLTIQCQVDSQVTMMFWYRQQPGQSLTLIATANQGSEATYESGFVIDKFPISRPNLTFSTLTVSNMSPEDSSIYLCSAYRAGETQYFGPGTRLLVL.

This clonotype appeared a few times. V and J are TRBV6-5 and TRBJ1-4; D call uncertain. CDR3 length: 14 residues. Germline V gene data show CDR1 as MNHEY and CDR2 as SVGAGI. V was trimmed by 4 bases and J by 10 bases, leaving 16 bases between them. The CDR3 region has the DNA TGTGCCAGCAGTTTGAACCTCGCTACCGGAAAACTGTTTTTT. Protein product: CASSLNLATGKLFF.

This sequence joins TRBV7-2 and TRBJ2-1, with 15 bases aligning to TRBD2. Trimming cost V 4 bases and J 9 bases; bases outside gene matches: 4. This CDR3 is 15 amino acids long. CDR1 is SGHTA, CDR2 FQGNSA, per germline. CDR3 sequence: CASSWTSGGASEQFF. CDR3 nucleotide sequence: TGTGCCAGCAGCTGGACTAGCGGGGGGGCCTCTGAGCAGTTCTTC.

This clonotype was seen at least ten times. The rearrangement uses TRBV7-8 and TRBJ2-5, with 9 bases fitting TRBD2. Unmatched junction bases numbered 10, after V lost 4 bases and J lost 4 bases. CDR1 is SGHVS, CDR2 FQNEAQ, per germline. This CDR3 is 16 amino acids long. In DNA, the CDR3 is TGTGCCAGCAGCTCCGGCGCGGGAGGGCAGGGAGAGACCCAGTACTTC. Its translation is CASSSGAGGQGETQYF.

The sample holds many counts of this clonotype. The chain is built from TRBV7-9 and TRBJ2-1; D may be TRBD1 (6 bases). CDR1 is SEHNR, CDR2 FQNEAQ, per germline (reference sequence). The V and J ends lost 3 bases and 5 bases respectively, with 14 bases between them. CDR3 length: 15 residues. DNA of the CDR3: TGTGCCAGCAGCTTTTCGGAACAGGGTAACAATGAGCAGTTCTTC. Amino acid sequence: CASSFSEQGNNEQFF.

Ten or more counts support this clonotype. This chain links TRBV20-1 with TRBJ2-7, with 9 bases fitting TRBD1. CDR1 and CDR2 (germline): DFQATT, SNEGSKA (reference sequence). The CDR3 consists of 13 residues. Trimming cost V 7 bases and J 3 bases; bases outside gene matches: 7. The CDR3 nucleotides are TGCAGTGTCGCCGGGACAGGGAACTACGAGCAGTACTTC. It encodes CSVAGTGNYEQYF.

This clonotype turned up a few times. The chain uses TRBV12-3 or TRBV12-4 and TRBJ2-5, with 12 bases aligning to TRBD2. The length of the CDR3 is 15 residues. The trim removed 6 bases at V and 4 bases at J, leaving 6 bases unmatched. CDR3 region: CASSPSGRDVETQYF. DNA of the CDR3: TGTGCCAGCAGCCCTAGCGGGAGGGATGTAGAGACCCAGTACTTC.

The genes are TRBV29-1 and TRBJ2-1; D tentatively fits TRBD1 or TRBD2 (5 bases each). V was trimmed by 4 bases and J by 7 bases, leaving 17 bases between them. Germline CDR1 SQVTM, CDR2 ANQGSEA. CDR3 length: 14 residues. The CDR3 region is CSVVATSWGNEQFF. CDR3 nucleotides: TGCAGCGTTGTCGCGACGAGTTGGGGGAATGAGCAGTTCTTC.

The genes are TRBV5-1 and TRBJ2-7; D might be TRBD1 (5 bases). Trimming removed 2 bases from V and 4 bases from J, with 7 bases in between. Germline CDR1 SGHRS, CDR2 YFSETQ. This CDR3 is built from 12 residues. The CDR3, as DNA: TGCGCCAGCAGCTTTAAGGGGTACGAGCAGTACTTC. It translates to CASSFKGYEQYF.

The chain employs TRBV4-1 and TRBJ2-6; D tentatively fits TRBD1 or TRBD2 (5 bases each). Germline lookup yields CDR1 MGHRA and CDR2 YSYEKL. The CDR3 has 22 amino acids. Trimming removed 3 bases from V and 3 bases from J, with 30 bases in between. CDR3 region: CASSHNTRASGQTPGGANVLTF. The CDR3 DNA is TGCGCCAGCAGCCATAACACCAGGGCTTCGGGGCAGACCCCAGGTGGGGCCAACGTCCTGACTTTC.

This clonotype appeared a few times. V gene TRBV20-1 combines with J gene TRBJ1-2; weak D call: TRBD1 (5 bases). Germline CDR1 reads DFQATT; CDR2 reads SNEGSKA (reference sequence). The V end was cut by 4 bases, the J end by 8 bases, with 14 bases between. The CDR3 consists of 12 residues. The CDR3 sequence: CSATSTGRGYTF. Written as DNA, the CDR3 is TGCAGTGCTACAAGCACAGGCCGGGGCTACACCTTC.

The chain combines TRBV15 with TRBJ2-7; the D gene is possibly TRBD1 (5 bases). The length of the CDR3 is 17 residues. V gave up 1 base and J gave up 3 bases, with 19 bases separating them. From germline, CDR1 is LNHNV and CDR2 YYDKDF (reference sequence). The CDR3 region has the DNA TGTGCCACCAGCAGAGTTCCGATGGCCCTGGGGCTCTACGAGCAGTACTTC. This sequence encodes CATSRVPMALGLYEQYF.

This chain links TRBV4-1 with TRBJ2-1, with D possibly matching TRBD1 (6 bases). The length of the CDR3 is 16 residues. The V end was cut by 1 base, the J end by 5 bases, with 15 bases between. Germline V gene lookup returns CDR1 MGHRA and CDR2 YSYEKL. CDR3 region: CASSQGTGGQNNEQFF. DNA of the CDR3: TGCGCCAGCAGCCAAGGAACCGGTGGACAGAACAATGAGCAGTTCTTC.

There are many counts of this clonotype. This rearrangement joins TRBV5-1 to TRBJ2-3; possible D gene TRBD2, 6 bases. The CDR3 consists of 17 residues. Deletions cut 4 bases from V and 4 bases from J, with 22 bases between. CDR1 is SGHRS and CDR2 is YFSETQ in the germline V gene. The CDR3 is CASSRRLAVPGADTQYF. The CDR3 DNA is TGCGCCAGCAGCCGGCGTTTAGCGGTTCCCGGGGCAGATACGCAGTATTTT.

This clonotype was counted many times. The genes are TRBV12-3 or TRBV12-4 and TRBJ2-3, with D unclear. The V end lost 2 bases, the J end lost 6 bases, and 18 bases lay between the germline ends. CDR3 length: 16 amino acids. The CDR3 nucleotides read TGTGCCAGCAGTTTATTTAATCTGGCCTCAGGCGATACGCAGTATTTT. Its protein product is CASSLFNLASGDTQYF.

This chain links TRBV20-1 with TRBJ2-3; 7 nucleotides line up with TRBD2. The CDR3 has 15 residues. From germline, CDR1 is DFQATT and CDR2 SNEGSKA (reference sequence). J lost 4 bases, V lost 4 bases, and 11 bases had no gene match. The CDR3 region is CSATTSALRPDTQYF. In nucleotides, the CDR3 is TGCAGTGCTACAACTAGCGCCTTGAGGCCAGATACGCAGTATTTT.

This clonotype was recorded at least ten times. The CDR3 nucleotides are TGCGCCAGCAGCCAAGATAATTTTGGACAAGAAGAGACCCAGTACTTC. Amino acid sequence: CASSQDNFGQEETQYF. The V gene is TRBV4-3, the J gene TRBJ2-5, with a possible D match to TRBD1 (5 bases). CDR3 length: 16 residues. The germline CDR1 and CDR2 sequences are LGHNA and YSLEER. V was shortened by 0 bases and J by 3 bases, with 14 bases between the two germline ends.

This clonotype has only a few counts. The V call is TRBV20-1, the J call TRBJ2-7; D perhaps matches TRBD1 (7 bases). V lost 5 bases to trimming and J lost 2 bases, with 16 bases between them. CDR3 length: 14 amino acids. From germline, CDR1 is DFQATT and CDR2 SNEGSKA (reference sequence). The CDR3 DNA sequence: TGCAGTGCTGGAGGAGGGGGCTCGCCCTACGAGCAGTACTTC. It specifies CSAGGGGSPYEQYF.